The 23 T cell receptor beta chains listed next were all sequenced from one sample in a study of blood T cells in healthy people across ages. A J-beta primer mix and a sample-barcoded 5' primer were used in a second PCR of roughly 6 to 12 cycles. A single record per CDR3 protein comes from TCRdb applying MiXCR to the 5' RACE reads. Of approximately 770,000 distinct CDR3 sequences listed, 58% are singletons. Material: blood. The origin of the receptors is a man younger than 40 in good health.

The sample holds one count of this clonotype. One end of the junction varies from germline; a read error may be responsible. The gene calls are TRBV29-1 and TRBJ2-6, with a tentative D call TRBD1 (5 bases). Germline CDR1 SQVTM, CDR2 ANQGSEA. The CDR3 length is 14 residues. The CDR3: CSVDSPSGANVLTF. CDR3 nucleotides: TGCAGCGTAGACTCCCCCTCTGGGGCTAACGTCCTGACTTTC.

This rearrangement joins TRBV5-1 to TRBJ2-5, with 8 bases lining up with TRBD1. The V and J ends lost 3 bases and 4 bases, in that order; junction bases with no gene match: 11. From germline, CDR1 is SGHRS and CDR2 YFSETQ. The CDR3 covers 16 residues. CDR3 bases: TGCGCCAGCAGCTCGAATGACAGGGGAGTCGGAGAGACCCAGTACTTC. This gives the protein CASSSNDRGVGETQYF.

This chain uses TRBV13 with TRBJ2-2, with TRBD2 matching over 14 bases. J was trimmed by 4 bases and V by 4 bases; bases with no gene match: 8. CDR1 is PRHDT, CDR2 FYEKMQ, per germline (reference sequence). The CDR3 is made up of 18 amino acids. CDR3 sequence reads: CASSSGLAGVSTTGELFF. The CDR3 DNA follows: TGTGCCAGCAGCTCGGGACTAGCGGGAGTATCCACCACCGGGGAGCTGTTTTTT.

This chain links TRBV6-6 with TRBJ2-1, with TRBD1 as a possible D gene (5 bases). Germline V gene data show CDR1 as MNHNY and CDR2 as SVGAGI (reference sequence). Trimming shortened V by 5 bases and J by 6 bases, and 17 bases separated the two germline ends. The length of the CDR3 is 15 residues. CDR3 DNA sequence: TGTGCCAGCAGTCCCAGGGCGGCGGTAGGCAATGAGCAGTTCTTC. Its translation: CASSPRAAVGNEQFF.

Note on this clonotype: One junction end does not reproduce the germline sequence, and a read error may be involved. As DNA, the CDR3 is TGCGCCGGCAGCCAAGGGACAGGCAATGAGCAGTTCTTC. Protein: CAGSQGTGNEQFF. This chain links TRBV4-3 with TRBJ2-1; 8 positions agree with TRBD1. The CDR3 is 13 residues long. The germline gives CDR1 LGHNA, CDR2 YSLEER.

The genes are TRBV10-3 and TRBJ2-7; 11 nucleotides align to TRBD2. The CDR3 contains 15 residues. Looked up from germline, CDR1 is ENHRY and CDR2 is SYGVKD. V shed 4 bases, J shed 0 bases, and the junction held 2 bases outside the gene matches. The CDR3 DNA reads TGTGCCATCAGTGGACTAGCGGGGAGCTCCTACGAGCAGTACTTC. Amino acids: CAISGLAGSSYEQYF.

The genes are TRBV20-1 and TRBJ2-4; possibly TRBD2 for D (6 bases). The closer fit of TRBJ2-5 to the DNA end suggests the J call may be wrong. The CDR3 is 12 amino acids. Germline CDR1 and CDR2: DFQATT and SNEGSKA (reference sequence). In DNA form, the CDR3 reads TGCAGTGCTAAAGCGGAGGGGGAGACCCAGTACTTC. Its translation is CSAKAEGETQYF.

V gene TRBV20-1 combines with J gene TRBJ2-1; perhaps TRBD2 as D (5 bases). The CDR3 has 12 amino acids. Germline V gene sequence: CDR1 DFQATT, CDR2 SNEGSKA (reference sequence). With 8 bases removed from V and 4 bases from J, the gap between germline ends came to 12 bases. CDR3 residues: CSSRDSYNEQFF. The CDR3 bases are TGCAGTAGCCGGGATTCATACAATGAGCAGTTCTTC.

This clonotype has more than one count but fewer than ten. The chain uses TRBV7-9 and TRBJ2-5; D call uncertain. V lost 1 base to trimming and J lost 5 bases, with 11 bases between them. Germline CDR1 reads SEHNR; CDR2 reads FQNEAQ (reference sequence). This CDR3 has 14 residues. The CDR3 loop reads CASSLEGTVETQYF. CDR3 DNA sequence: TGTGCCAGCAGCTTAGAGGGAACCGTGGAGACCCAGTACTTC.

This clonotype was detected only a few times. The chain carries TRBV6-5 and TRBJ2-7, with 9 bases fitting TRBD1. Germline trimming cut 3 bases from V and 4 bases from J; bases unmatched to any gene: 4. The CDR3 spans 14 residues. Germline CDR1 and CDR2: MNHEY and SVGAGI. CDR3 sequence reads: CASSYGTGKYEQYF. The CDR3, as DNA: TGTGCCAGCAGTTATGGGACAGGGAAATACGAGCAGTACTTC.

This clonotype was seen a few times. V gene TRBV4-2 combines with J gene TRBJ2-7; 7 nucleotides match TRBD2. This CDR3 is 13 amino acids long. Germline values: CDR1 LGHNA, CDR2 YNFKEQ. V was clipped by 4 bases and J by 3 bases; unmatched bases: 3. As DNA, the CDR3 is TGTGCCAGCAGCCCCCGGGGGGTCTACGAGCAGTACTTC. It yields the protein CASSPRGVYEQYF.

The genes are TRBV10-3 and TRBJ1-2, with D unclear. From germline, CDR1 is ENHRY and CDR2 SYGVKD. Trimming shortened V by 3 bases and J by 2 bases, and 19 bases separated the two germline ends. CDR3 size: 17 residues. CDR3 sequence reads: CAISEEVRKGANYGYTF. The CDR3 DNA follows: TGTGCCATCAGTGAAGAAGTCAGGAAGGGAGCAAACTATGGCTACACCTTC.

The V call is TRBV20-1, the J call TRBJ2-5; a possible D gene is TRBD2 (5 bases). The length of the CDR3 is 11 residues. The V end lost 6 bases, the J end lost 11 bases, and 16 bases lay between the germline ends. Germline CDR1 is DFQATT and CDR2 is SNEGSKA (reference sequence). The CDR3 DNA follows: TGCAGTGCCCTGACTATCAATGAGCAGTACTTC. Its protein product is CSALTINEQYF.

Notes on this clonotype: A read error may produce the germline difference seen at one junction end. V usage is TRBV5-6 and J usage is TRBJ2-5; D possibly corresponds to TRBD1 (5 bases). CDR1 and CDR2 from the germline V gene are SGHDT and YYEEEE. CDR3 length: 14 residues. As DNA, the CDR3 is TGTGCCAGCAGCTTCGCGGCAGGACAAGAGGCCCAGTACTTC. It codes for CASSFAAGQEAQYF.

The rearrangement uses TRBV5-1 and TRBJ2-3; 8 bases match TRBD2. This CDR3 is 15 amino acids long. In germline, CDR1 is SGHRS, CDR2 YFSETQ. J was trimmed by 2 bases and V by 4 bases; bases with no gene match: 6. In DNA form, the CDR3 reads TGCGCCAGCAGCGAAGCGGGAGTGAACACAGATACGCAGTATTTT. Its protein product is CASSEAGVNTDTQYF.

V gene TRBV5-6 combines with J gene TRBJ2-3; 9 bases line up with TRBD2. Trimming removed 1 base from V and 4 bases from J; junction bases left unmatched: 7. The V gene's germline CDR1 is SGHDT and CDR2 YYEEEE. The CDR3 is 16 residues long. The CDR3 loop is CASSLRAGGWADTQYF. CDR3 DNA sequence: TGTGCCAGCAGCTTGAGAGCGGGAGGATGGGCAGATACGCAGTATTTT.

This clonotype was picked up one time. The V call is TRBV4-2, the J call TRBJ2-7; 7 bases match TRBD1. V shed 1 base and J 2 bases; nucleotides not matched to a gene: 5. Germline CDR1 reads LGHNA; CDR2 reads YNFKEQ. CDR3 length: 15 amino acids. The chain's CDR3 is CASSQGQGVTYEQYF. The CDR3 DNA follows: TGTGCCAGCAGCCAAGGGCAGGGGGTGACCTACGAGCAGTACTTC.

This chain links TRBV4-2 with TRBJ1-2, with D perhaps TRBD1 (5 bases). Trimming pared 4 bases from V and 6 bases from J, leaving 18 bases between. The CDR3 sequence is 15 residues long. Germline-derived CDR1 and CDR2 are LGHNA and YNFKEQ. The CDR3: CASSPNGPGLDGYTF. The CDR3 coding sequence is TGTGCCAGCAGCCCAAACGGTCCGGGGCTGGATGGCTACACCTTC.

The chain links TRBV12-3 or TRBV12-4 to TRBJ1-6; 7 nucleotides align to TRBD1. The junction had 7 bases not matched to a gene; V was cut back by 3 bases and J by 11 bases. The CDR3 runs 14 residues. CDR3 residues: CASSFERGLTPLHF. The CDR3 DNA follows: TGTGCCAGCAGTTTCGAGAGGGGGCTGACACCCCTCCACTTT.

The gene calls are TRBV6-1 and TRBJ1-5; D possibly corresponds to TRBD1 (6 bases). V lost 4 bases and J lost 7, with 17 bases in between. The CDR3 covers 15 residues. Germline loops: CDR1 MNHNS, CDR2 SASEGT. CDR3: CASSGGQGSGQPQHF. The CDR3 DNA reads as TGTGCCAGCAGTGGGGGGCAGGGGAGCGGACAGCCCCAGCATTTT.

This chain joins TRBV7-9 and TRBJ2-7, with TRBD1 matching over 7 bases. The CDR3 runs 18 residues. The V gene end was trimmed by 4 bases and the J gene end by 2 bases; junction bases not matched to a gene: 17. Germline lookup yields CDR1 SEHNR and CDR2 FQNEAQ (reference sequence). CDR3 loop: CASSSTFGGQLITYEQYF. DNA for the CDR3: TGTGCCAGCAGCTCAACCTTTGGGGGACAGCTTATAACCTACGAGCAGTACTTC.

J is TRBJ1-6 and V is TRBV7-2; D is unresolved. The CDR3 is made up of 12 amino acids. Germline values: CDR1 SGHTA, CDR2 FQGNSA. Deletions cut 6 bases from V and 8 bases from J, with 8 bases between. DNA for the CDR3: TGTGCCAGCAGGCCAGAATATTCACCCCTCCACTTT. Translation: CASRPEYSPLHF.

This chain joins TRBV6-4 and TRBJ2-1, with unresolved D. CDR1 MRHNA and CDR2 SNTAGT come from the germline V gene. With 10 bases removed from V and 9 bases from J, the gap between germline ends came to 16 bases. The CDR3 sequence is 12 residues long. The DNA of the CDR3 is TGTGCCACCTGGACCCCATTTGGTGAGCAGTTCTTC. Translation: CATWTPFGEQFF.